The entry that follows covers one TCR beta chain sequence. The antigen this receptor binds is unknown. Base qualities were left out, and no much larger clone turns up one base away. Libraries of naive CD8 T cells were built from about 20,000 to 1,000,000 sorted cells, with 10%, 30% or 50% of the purified RNA used. On a BD FACSAria II, naive CD8 T cells were FACS-sorted as CD8+CD4-CCR7+CD45RA+ and collected into RLT Plus buffer. To test detection sensitivity, Jurkat RNA equal to approximately 10 TCR copies was added to samples of about 20,000-1,000,000 naive CD8 T cells. Enrichment of CD8 T cells was done with RosetteSep CD8+ T Cell Enrichment Cocktail plus Ficoll-Paque, and ACK red cell lysis came afterward. Compared with germline, V lacks 2 bases and J lacks 1 base; bases without a gene match: 8. Inclusive of the bounding cysteine and phenylalanine, the CDR3 is 18 residues long. Of the read, only the CDR3 DNA is kept; its 54 bases are in frame from base 1. The germline V gene (reference sequence) supplies CDR1 SEHNR and CDR2 FQNEAQ.

The sample belongs to a study of molecular identifiers for immune sequencing clone quantification (dated by TCRdb to between 2017 and 2018). Regarding the complete study: For a replicate experiment, RNA from roughly 18,000 or 92,000 naive CD8 T cells was divided into five aliquots, of which four were sequenced. CD8 T cells were used in a methods study to benchmark molecular-identifier clustering-based TCR repertoire sequencing (MIDCIRS) and TCR RNA copy counting.

The method was PCR. TCRdb shows the sequencer as NextSeq 500. Bulk TCR libraries were generated as previously described, with the TCR primers listed in Table S5 used. Total RNA was purified with the Qiagen AllPrep DNA/RNA kit. Before any analysis, reads coming from multiple sequencing runs of the same library were combined into one pool. Per the original workflow: Only reads with exact TCR constant sequence were kept, trimmed to 150 nt, and grouped by their 12-nt molecular barcodes. Reads in each barcode group were sub-clustered using a 15% Levenshtein threshold, and a quality-weighted consensus sequence was built for each RNA molecule. Non-functional sequences were excluded, and lower-count sequences lying one edit away from another sequence were also excluded. On the basis of fitting two negative binomial distributions, barcode sub-clusters with fewer than 20% of the maximum read count were discarded. The raw public reads went through TCRdb reprocessing: fastp at Q25, MiXCR clone calling, in-frame beta chains kept. Rows with a matching CDR3 protein are joined into one entry that keeps the most common DNA and genes. TCRdb assigned the V and J calls; the authors' analysis was not used. Here the sample has about 320,000 distinct CDR3 sequences; about a quarter occur a single time. About 0.71% of the sample belongs to the ten largest clones.

On the study overall, not on this receptor specifically: Modeling indicated approximately 3.1 TCR RNA copies recovered per cell, compared with 9.5 to 10 by digital PCR, which implies a capture efficiency of approximately 31%. Even against a background of about a million naive CD8 T cells, spiked-in Jurkat TCR RNA amounting to a single cell's worth was reported to be detectable. When barcode sub-clustering was left out, chimeric consensus sequences inflated TCR diversity, with chimeras reaching as high as 47%. Clones above 20 RNA copies held over 99% of molecules in CMV-specific effector cells but under 1% in naive cells. The naive libraries included spiked-in Jurkat TCR RNA (around nine copies' worth), and this Jurkat TCR RNA is not part of the donor repertoire. Identical TCR molecules sharing a barcode could cause highly expanded clone sizes to be underestimated.

Sequencing was done on a sample of naive CD8+ T cells from blood, with Jurkat cell RNA spiked in. In light of the paper, this sample's cell subset or site label describes: FACS-sorted CD8+CD4-CCR7+CD45RA+ naive T cells. The chain is assembled from TRBV7-9 and TRBJ2-3; 11 nucleotides in the junction match TRBD1. This clonotype originated in a human donor in good health. Some libraries in this study had Jurkat cell RNA spiked in. The bases are TGTGCCAGCAGCTTACAGCCGGGACAGGGGGACGGCACAGATACGCAGTATTTT. Translation gives CASSLQPGQGDGTDTQYF.